Shown below are 25 T cell receptor beta chains from a single sample sequenced in a study of shared clonotypes between healthy human individuals. Assay used: immunoSEQ multiplex PCR; TCRdb lists only in-frame clones, some missing. The sample carries roughly 86,000 clones, 68% recorded once. Material: memory CD8+ T cells sorted from blood. The subset is: CD45RO+ cells pooled with CCR7-negative TemRA cells. The receptors stem from a man aged 25-40 years in good health.

This chain links TRBV13 with TRBJ1-4; no definite D call. Trimming left V 1 base short and J 0 bases short, with 3 bases between. The CDR3 runs to 14 residues. The germline gives CDR1 PRHDT, CDR2 FYEKMQ (reference sequence). For the CDR3, the DNA is TGTGCCAGCAGCTTAGCGGCAACTAATGAAAAACTGTTTTTT. Translation: CASSLAATNEKLFF.

V gene TRBV7-2 combines with J gene TRBJ1-1; D remains unclear. In germline, CDR1 is SGHTA, CDR2 FQGNSA. With 0 bases removed from V and 6 bases from J, the gap between germline ends came to 8 bases. The CDR3 sequence is 13 residues long. The DNA for the CDR3 is TGTGCCAGCAGCTTAGCGGGAGCCTCTGAAGCTTTCTTT. This encodes CASSLAGASEAFF.

The chain carries TRBV5-8 and TRBJ2-7, with 9 bases identical to TRBD1. The CDR3 spans 16 residues. Per the germline V gene, CDR1 is SGHTS and CDR2 is YDEGEE. V shed 4 bases and J 2 bases; nucleotides not matched to a gene: 10. In DNA form, the CDR3 reads TGTGCCAGCAGCGCCGGGACAGGGCATTTCCCCTACGAGCAGTACTTC. Residues: CASSAGTGHFPYEQYF.

This chain connects TRBV2 to TRBJ1-1; TRBD1 is a possible D gene (6 bases). CDR1 SNHLY and CDR2 FYNNEI come from the germline V gene. Trimming shortened V by 6 bases and J by 5 bases, and 13 bases separated the two germline ends. This CDR3 contains 13 residues. The CDR3 protein is CASSVQGWTEAFF. The CDR3 coding sequence is TGTGCCAGCAGCGTACAGGGTTGGACTGAAGCTTTCTTT.

This clone came up once. This chain links TRBV30 with TRBJ1-5, with D possibly being TRBD1 (5 bases). Trimming stripped 0 bases from V and 5 bases from J, with 8 bases between. The CDR3 sequence is 13 residues long. CDR1 is GTSNPN and CDR2 is SVGIG in the germline V gene (reference sequence). CDR3 region: CAWSVQVHQPQHF. The DNA of the CDR3 is TGTGCCTGGAGTGTACAGGTTCATCAGCCCCAGCATTTT.

This chain uses TRBV5-1 with TRBJ2-3; no definite D call. The CDR3 loop spans 14 amino acids. The V and J ends lost 0 bases and 0 bases respectively, with 5 bases between them. CDR1 SGHRS and CDR2 YFSETQ come from the germline V gene. DNA for the CDR3: TGCGCCAGCAGCTTGGAAACTAGCACAGATACGCAGTATTTT. It specifies CASSLETSTDTQYF.

This clone was recorded many times. V usage is TRBV10-3 and J usage is TRBJ2-3, with a weak D call TRBD2 (6 bases). Trimming took 9 bases from V and 3 from J, leaving 13 bases between them. The CDR3 extends over 13 amino acids. The germline CDR1 and CDR2 sequences are ENHRY and SYGVKD. The CDR3 loop is CAMAGKRTDTQYF. Here the CDR3 DNA reads TGTGCCATGGCGGGGAAGCGTACAGATACGCAGTATTTT.

The chain couples TRBV29-1 to TRBJ2-7; TRBD2 matches 8 bases. Trimming cost V 6 bases and J 4 bases; bases outside gene matches: 11. Germline values: CDR1 SQVTM, CDR2 ANQGSEA. CDR3 length: 14 residues. The CDR3 is CSVSRGGGTYEQYF. The CDR3, as DNA: TGCAGCGTGTCCCGGGGGGGCGGGACGTACGAGCAGTACTTC.

This clone appeared a single time. This chain uses TRBV6-1 with TRBJ2-7; D is uncertain. Per the germline V gene, CDR1 is MNHNS and CDR2 is SASEGT. Between the trimmed V and J ends, which lost 9 bases and 0 bases, there was a span of 6 bases. The CDR3 consists of 11 residues. The CDR3 protein is CASTDSYEQYF. The CDR3, as DNA: TGTGCCAGTACTGACTCCTACGAGCAGTACTTC.

The genes are TRBV7-9 and TRBJ2-7, with D unclear. There are 13 residues in the CDR3. V dropped 5 bases and J dropped 3 bases, with 11 bases sitting between them. In germline, CDR1 is SEHNR, CDR2 FQNEAQ (reference sequence). The CDR3 region is CASSPSLRYEQYF. DNA of the CDR3: TGTGCCAGCAGCCCCAGTCTGCGCTACGAGCAGTACTTC.

This sequence joins TRBV5-1 and TRBJ2-3, with 9 bases that match TRBD2. Germline loops: CDR1 SGHRS, CDR2 YFSETQ. The CDR3 runs to 16 residues. J lost 0 bases, V lost 1 base, and 3 bases had no gene match. The CDR3 region is CASSLRAGGSTDTQYF. The CDR3 region has the DNA TGCGCCAGCAGCTTGCGAGCGGGAGGCAGCACAGATACGCAGTATTTT.

In its sample, this clone was seen a few times. The genes are TRBV10-2 and TRBJ1-1; no clear D gene. CDR3 length equals 15 residues. Trimming took 7 bases from V and 1 from J, leaving 16 bases between them. Looked up from germline, CDR1 is WSHSY and CDR2 is SAAADI. CDR3 amino acids: CASILSPGTNTEAFF. CDR3 nucleotides: TGCGCCAGCATCCTATCCCCAGGAACGAACACTGAAGCTTTCTTT.

The chain recombines TRBV2 with TRBJ2-3; 8 positions agree with TRBD2. The germline V gene has CDR1 SNHLY and CDR2 FYNNEI. The ends lost 3 bases at V and 4 bases at J; junction bases unmatched: 9. The CDR3 totals 16 residues. Here the CDR3 DNA reads TGTGCCAGCAGTGACCCGGCGGGAGGTGGGTCAGATACGCAGTATTTT. Protein sequence: CASSDPAGGGSDTQYF.

The gene calls are TRBV5-8 and TRBJ1-5; D gene unclear. This CDR3 is 15 amino acids long. CDR1 SGHTS and CDR2 YDEGEE come from the germline V gene. The ends were cut back, 0 bases at V and 7 bases at J, with 14 bases in the middle. CDR3 sequence reads: CASSLASRAWQPQHF. In DNA form, the CDR3 reads TGTGCCAGCAGCTTGGCGTCGAGGGCTTGGCAGCCCCAGCATTTT.

This clone was seen only once. This chain uses TRBV7-9 with TRBJ1-5; TRBD1 agrees at 9 bases. Germline CDR1 is SEHNR and CDR2 is FQNEAQ (reference sequence). This CDR3 is built from 15 residues. The trim removed 2 bases at V and 6 bases at J, leaving 5 bases unmatched. CDR3 nucleotide sequence: TGTGCCAGCAGCTTATTTACAGGGGGCGTTCAGCCCCAGCATTTT. This translates into CASSLFTGGVQPQHF.

The chain couples TRBV5-4 to TRBJ1-1; D perhaps matches TRBD1 (6 bases). Looked up from germline, CDR1 is SGHNT and CDR2 is YYREEE (reference sequence). Trimming left V 1 base short and J 7 bases short, with 11 bases between. This CDR3 has 13 amino acids. The CDR3, as DNA: TGTGCCAGCAGCTTGCGGGGGGCTAATGAAGCTTTCTTT. It translates to CASSLRGANEAFF.

The CDR3 reads CATSRIREWGLAYYNEQFF. In nucleotides, the CDR3 is TGTGCCACCAGCAGAATCCGGGAATGGGGACTAGCGTACTACAATGAGCAGTTCTTC. This sequence joins TRBV15 and TRBJ2-1, with 10 bases fitting TRBD2. Per germline, CDR1 LNHNV and CDR2 YYDKDF (reference sequence). This CDR3 spans 19 amino acids. V shed 2 bases and J 3 bases; nucleotides not matched to a gene: 13.

V usage is TRBV27 and J usage is TRBJ2-7; 10 bases map to TRBD2. J lost 3 bases, V lost 6 bases, and 17 bases had no gene match. CDR1 and CDR2 (germline): MNHEY, SMNVEV (reference sequence). The CDR3 loop spans 18 amino acids. The CDR3: CASRVYFVVASGSYEQYF. In DNA, the CDR3 is TGTGCCAGCAGAGTTTATTTCGTCGTGGCTAGCGGGAGCTACGAGCAGTACTTC.

This chain links TRBV2 with TRBJ2-1; no firm D call. CDR1 and CDR2 from the germline V gene are SNHLY and FYNNEI. The CDR3 length is 12 residues. The germline V and J ends were trimmed by 1 base and 6 bases, with 4 bases remaining between them. CDR3 sequence: CASSEGSNEQFF. Written as DNA, the CDR3 is TGTGCCAGCAGTGAAGGTAGCAATGAGCAGTTCTTC.

This clone was detected once. This sequence joins TRBV5-1 and TRBJ2-2; 9 bases are shared with TRBD2. The CDR3 covers 17 residues. With V trimmed by 5 bases and J by 0 bases, 8 bases remained unmatched. From germline, CDR1 is SGHRS and CDR2 YFSETQ. CDR3 protein: CASSASSGGSNTGELFF. The CDR3 DNA reads as TGCGCCAGCAGTGCTAGTAGCGGGGGCTCGAACACCGGGGAGCTGTTTTTT. Variable domain in full (rest from reference TRBV5-1 and TRBJ2-2): KAGVTQTPRYLIKTRGQQVTLSCSPISGHRSVSWYQQTPGQGLQFLFEYFSETQRNKGNFPGRFSGRQFSNSRSEMNVSTLELGDSALYLCASSASSGGSNTGELFFGEGSRLTVL.

Concerning this clone: The sample holds other DNA sequences that translate to the same CDR3. V and J are TRBV29-1 and TRBJ1-1; D uncertain. The CDR3 covers 12 residues. V was cut by 4 bases and J by 0 bases, with 6 bases left in between. Germline CDR1 and CDR2: SQVTM and ANQGSEA. The CDR3 DNA reads as TGCAGCGTTGCCCCCATGAACACTGAAGCTTTCTTT. It is translated as CSVAPMNTEAFF. Looking up the rest from reference TRBV29-1 and TRBJ1-1 gives the full variable domain: SAVISQKPSRDICQRGTSLTIQCQVDSQVTMMFWYRQQPGQSLTLIATANQGSEATYESGFVIDKFPISRPNLTFSTLTVSNMSPEDSSIYLCSVAPMNTEAFFGQGTRLTVV.

A remark on this clone: A far larger clone is only one base removed, so a read error is likely. The V gene is TRBV7-2, the J gene TRBJ1-2; D call uncertain. Per the germline V gene, CDR1 is SGHTA and CDR2 is FQGNSA. This CDR3 is built from 12 residues. The CDR3 DNA is TGTGCCAACAGCCCCCGTTCCGATGGCTACACCTTC. Translated: CANSPRSDGYTF.

The chain's CDR3 is CASSLDTGTSTDTQYF. DNA for the CDR3: TGCGCCAGCAGCTTGGATACGGGAACCAGCACAGATACGCAGTATTTT. The rearrangement uses TRBV5-1 and TRBJ2-3; tentative D call: TRBD2 (5 bases). Germline V gene data show CDR1 as SGHRS and CDR2 as YFSETQ. Trimming took off 0 bases at V and 0 bases at J, with 11 bases between the two ends. This CDR3 contains 16 residues.

The rearrangement links TRBV7-9 to TRBJ2-2; D is uncertain. Trimming took off 5 bases at V and 0 bases at J, with 10 bases between the two ends. This CDR3 contains 15 residues. CDR1 is SEHNR and CDR2 is FQNEAQ in the germline V gene (reference sequence). CDR3 in DNA: TGTGCCAGCAGCCCCCGAGCTGCGAACACCGGGGAGCTGTTTTTT. It codes for CASSPRAANTGELFF. Looking up the rest from reference TRBV7-9 and TRBJ2-2 gives the full variable domain: DTGVSQNPRHKITKRGQNVTFRCDPISEHNRLYWYRQTLGQGPEFLTYFQNEAQLEKSRLLSDRFSAERPKGSFSTLEIQRTEQGDSAMYLCASSPRAANTGELFFGEGSRLTVL.

V gene TRBV29-1 combines with J gene TRBJ2-1, with 12 positions matching TRBD2. The CDR3 covers 20 residues. Germline V gene data show CDR1 as SQVTM and CDR2 as ANQGSEA. V lost 6 bases and J lost 4; bases outside the gene matches: 22. CDR3 loop: CSVAGHNLAGGPGVYNEQFF. As DNA, the CDR3 is TGCAGCGTAGCCGGACACAACCTAGCGGGAGGGCCGGGGGTATACAATGAGCAGTTCTTC.